This T cell receptor (beta chain) was captured by sequencing in a study of PD-1 blockade in classical Hodgkin lymphoma. Study-level points and caveats: Newly diagnosed patients reportedly trailed healthy donors in baseline TCR diversity. Diversity similar to that of newly diagnosed patients was seen at baseline in complete responders. Exclusion was the outcome for patients who began nivolumab under 1 year after ASCT.

Note on this clone: Antigen: not known.

The time point was: cycle 4 day 1 (C4D1), after less than 7 weeks of nivolumab. Exposure to brentuximab vedotin varied, and each patient had relapsed following autologous stem cell transplantation. Germline V gene lookup returns CDR1 LNHDA and CDR2 SQIVND (reference sequence). Trimming at V came to 2 bases and at J to 3 bases, leaving 2 bases not matched to a gene. The CDR3 covers 14 residues. TCRdb's table, derived via immunoSEQ multiplex PCR, lists solely in-frame clones and lacks some. Here the sample spans roughly 96,000 clones, roughly 91% being singletons. The starting material was peripheral blood mononuclear cells (PBMCs), obtained before the fourth cycle of nivolumab. This clonotype originated in a human donor with classical Hodgkin lymphoma. The rearrangement links TRBV19 to TRBJ2-7; 9 positions match TRBD1. This CDR3 is CASSIRDRVYEQYF. The CDR3 bases are TGTGCCAGTAGTATACGGGACAGGGTCTACGAGCAGTACTTC.